This note documents a single TCR beta chain sequence. Seattle patients were enrolled while actively infected and followed longitudinally. The CDR3 consists of 14 residues. Per the germline V gene, CDR1 is LNHNV and CDR2 is YYDKDF (reference sequence). V trimming: 4 bases; J trimming: 4 bases; junction bases outside the gene matches: 3. The data were taken from a study of blood T cell repertoires in COVID-19. On the study more broadly: PBMCs, B-cell-depleted T cells, or T cells provided the cDNA or gDNA that made up the material.

Methods used by the authors: How many nucleated cells were present was estimated from reference gene primer amplification. The protocol was immunoSEQ multiplex PCR, while the TCRdb copy is restricted to in-frame clones and leaves out a portion. For V, J and clone size, that table is used; D and trimming come from the DNA. The sample comprises a few hundred thousand clones, around 86% of which are singletons, and less than 9.5% rests with the top ten. The J gene is TRBJ2-5, the V gene TRBV15; 10 bases are a match to TRBD2. The receptor was derived from a woman of 80 years or more with COVID-19, enrolled during active disease. The sample consisted of peripheral blood. CDR3 nucleotides: TGTGCCACCAGCATCGTAGCGGGGGGAGAGACCCAGTACTTC. Its protein product is CATSIVAGGETQYF.